This is a list of T cell receptor beta chains from one sample in a study of blood T cell repertoires in COVID-19. Clones were read by immunoSEQ multiplex PCR, and TCRdb kept only the in-frame ones, dropping some. The data contain around 180,000 clones, 80% to 90% of them singletons. Material for sequencing was peripheral blood. Receptors were obtained from a man aged 65 to 85 with active or convalescent COVID-19. CDR3s include the opening cysteine and the closing phenylalanine or tryptophan. A D gene is named only where the DNA matches it firmly. A row's size may be missing; if present it is once, few, many or a size class.

D,J,V,size,CDR3,DNA
NA,TRBJ1-4,TRBV30,NA,CAWKNRDVATNEKLFF,TGTGCCTGGAAAAACAGGGACGTTGCAACTAATGAAAAACTGTTTTTT
TRBD1,TRBJ1-5,TRBV18,once,CASSPDRDFQPQHF,TGTGCCAGCTCCCCAGACAGGGATTTCCAGCCCCAGCATTTT
TRBD1,TRBJ1-3,TRBV19,NA,CASSVRQGVSGNTIYF,TGTGCCAGTAGTGTACGACAGGGAGTCTCTGGAAACACCATATATTTT
TRBD1,TRBJ2-1,TRBV14,NA,CASSQDRDRSSHEQFF,TGTGCCAGCAGCCAAGATCGGGACAGGTCGTCCCATGAGCAGTTCTTC
TRBD1,TRBJ1-1,TRBV18,NA,CASSLLGQGSDTEAFF,TGTGCCAGCTCACTCCTCGGACAGGGTTCAGACACTGAAGCTTTCTTT
TRBD1,TRBJ1-1,TRBV5-6,NA,CASSFRDRYNTEAFF,TGTGCCAGCAGCTTCCGGGACAGATATAACACTGAAGCTTTCTTT
TRBD1,TRBJ1-1,TRBV18,NA,CASSRDSNEAFF,TGTGCCAGCTCACGGGACAGTAATGAAGCTTTCTTT
TRBD2,TRBJ2-3,TRBV7-2,NA,CASSRTSGMSDTQYF,TGTGCCAGCAGCCGGACTAGCGGGATGTCAGATACGCAGTATTTT
TRBD1,TRBJ2-2,TRBV4-3,NA,CASSQRPTGGGTGELFF,TGCGCCAGCAGCCAACGCCCGACAGGGGGCGGCACCGGGGAGCTGTTTTTT
NA,TRBJ1-1,TRBV7-9,NA,CASSLDSPKAFF,TGTGCCAGCAGCTTAGACAGTCCGAAAGCTTTCTTT
NA,TRBJ1-5,TRBV28,once,CASSQGQWSNQPQHF,TGTGCCAGCAGCCAAGGACAGTGGAGCAATCAGCCCCAGCATTTT
NA,TRBJ1-1,TRBV7-8,NA,CASSLRQELIMNTEAFF,TGTGCCAGCAGCCTGAGACAGGAACTAATCATGAACACTGAAGCTTTCTTT
TRBD1,TRBJ2-1,TRBV14,NA,CASSQTDRGPSRFF,TGTGCCAGCAGCCAAACAGACAGGGGCCCTAGTCGGTTCTTC
TRBD2,TRBJ2-1,TRBV10-3,NA,CAISMLADARSEQFF,TGTGCCATCAGCATGCTAGCGGACGCCAGGAGTGAGCAGTTCTTC
NA,TRBJ1-1,TRBV5-1,NA,CASSSTGNTEAFF,TGCGCCAGCAGCTCGACAGGGAACACTGAAGCTTTCTTT
TRBD1,TRBJ1-1,TRBV3-1/TRBV3-2,NA,CASSQGQGITEAFF,TGTGCCAGCAGCCAAGGACAGGGGATTACTGAAGCTTTCTTT
NA,TRBJ1-4,TRBV5-6,NA,CASSLSAGAVANEKLFF,TGTGCCAGCAGCTTGTCTGCAGGGGCGGTGGCTAATGAAAAACTGTTTTTT
TRBD2,TRBJ2-5,TRBV27,NA,CASSRRATSGSSRRETQYF,TGTGCCAGCAGTCGCCGGGCGACTAGCGGGAGTTCCCGCCGGGAGACCCAGTACTTC
NA,TRBJ1-5,TRBV7-2,few,CASSLDGSPNQPQHF,TGTGCCAGCAGCTTAGATGGCAGTCCCAATCAGCCCCAGCATTTT
NA,TRBJ2-7,TRBV5-6,NA,CASSSADYRDYEQYF,TGTGCCAGCAGCTCAGCAGATTACCGGGACTACGAGCAGTACTTC
NA,TRBJ1-1,TRBV5-6,NA,CASSLGTENTEAFF,TGTGCCAGCAGCTTGGGGACAGAGAACACTGAAGCTTTCTTT
NA,TRBJ2-7,TRBV27,NA,CASSSTGNYEQYF,TGTGCCAGCAGTTCAACAGGCAACTACGAGCAGTACTTC
TRBD2,TRBJ2-2,TRBV30,NA,CASRGGSGNTGELFF,TGTGCCTCCCGGGGGGGGAGCGGGAACACCGGGGAGCTGTTTTTT
NA,TRBJ1-2,TRBV19,NA,CASSRAGIDYGYTF,TGTGCCAGTAGTCGGGCAGGGATTGACTATGGCTACACCTTC
TRBD2,TRBJ2-7,TRBV11-3,NA,CASGSGGSYEQYF,TGTGCCAGCGGAAGCGGGGGCTCCTACGAGCAGTACTTC
NA,TRBJ1-5,TRBV6-2/TRBV6-3,few,CASSYSLGVTLSVISNQPQHF,TGTGCCAGCAGTTACTCTCTCGGGGTCACCCTTTCCGTTATTAGCAATCAGCCCCAGCATTTT
NA,TRBJ1-6,TRBV2,NA,CASSGGPNSPLHF,TGTGCCAGCAGCGGCGGTCCAAATTCACCCCTCCACTTT
TRBD1,TRBJ1-2,TRBV2,NA,CAMGGQAGYGYTF,TGTGCCATGGGGGGACAGGCGGGCTATGGCTACACCTTC
NA,TRBJ1-2,TRBV12-3/TRBV12-4,NA,CASSLGQHYGYTF,TGTGCCAGCAGTTTAGGACAGCACTATGGCTACACCTTC
NA,TRBJ2-3,TRBV7-6,NA,CASSPTGQGTDTQYF,TGTGCCAGCAGCCCGACAGGTCAGGGCACAGATACGCAGTATTTT
TRBD2,TRBJ2-7,TRBV11-2,NA,CASSLGGLADSYEQYF,TGTGCCAGCAGCTTAGGGGGACTAGCGGACTCCTACGAGCAGTACTTC
NA,TRBJ2-5,TRBV7-2,NA,CASSLARRAGETQYF,TGTGCCAGCAGCTTAGCCCGGAGGGCCGGGGAGACCCAGTACTTC
NA,TRBJ2-7,TRBV4-3,few,CASSHTLRNEQYF,TGCGCCAGCAGCCACACATTGAGGAACGAGCAGTACTTC
TRBD2,TRBJ2-3,TRBV5-1,NA,CASGLGTSGTDTQYF,TGCGCCAGCGGTCTAGGTACTAGCGGCACAGATACGCAGTATTTT
TRBD2,TRBJ2-1,TRBV18,NA,CASSPRLAGGMSYNEQFF,TGTGCCAGCTCACCACGACTAGCGGGAGGCATGTCCTACAATGAGCAGTTCTTC
TRBD2,TRBJ2-7,TRBV5-8,once,CASSLPLAEFYEQYF,TGTGCCAGCAGCTTGCCACTAGCGGAGTTCTACGAGCAGTACTTC
NA,TRBJ2-2,TRBV6-5,NA,CASSYYQKTGELFF,TGTGCCAGCAGTTACTATCAGAAGACCGGGGAGCTGTTTTTT
TRBD1,TRBJ2-1,TRBV9,NA,CASSVGTGPWDEQFF,TGTGCCAGCAGCGTAGGGACAGGCCCCTGGGATGAGCAGTTCTTC
NA,TRBJ2-2,TRBV5-1,NA,CASSLPRVSNTGELFF,TGCGCCAGCAGCCTGCCCAGGGTGTCGAACACCGGGGAGCTGTTTTTT